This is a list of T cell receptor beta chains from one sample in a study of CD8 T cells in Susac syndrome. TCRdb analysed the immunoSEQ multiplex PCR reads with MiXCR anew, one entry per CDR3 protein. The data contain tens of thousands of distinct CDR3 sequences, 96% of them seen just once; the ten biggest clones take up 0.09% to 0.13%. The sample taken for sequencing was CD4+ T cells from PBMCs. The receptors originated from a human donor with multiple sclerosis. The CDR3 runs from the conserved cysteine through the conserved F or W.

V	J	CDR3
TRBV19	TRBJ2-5	CASTLTGGTQETQYF
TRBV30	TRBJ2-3	CAWSSSGGPYF
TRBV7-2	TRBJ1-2	CASSDRGYDYGYTF
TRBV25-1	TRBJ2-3	CASSDPSGGTDTQYF
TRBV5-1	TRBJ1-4	CASSLEGGASNEKLFF
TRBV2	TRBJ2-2	CASSAENTGELFF
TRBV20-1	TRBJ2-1	CSAALAGETNEQFF
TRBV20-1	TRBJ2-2	CSASTWQGNSGELFF
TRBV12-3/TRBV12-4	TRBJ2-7	CASSLRRRGHEQYF
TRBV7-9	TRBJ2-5	CASSLGGLIEETQYF
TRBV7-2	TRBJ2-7	CASSLVPETYEQYF
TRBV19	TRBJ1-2	CASRGQGIGGYTF
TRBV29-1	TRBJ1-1	CSVSVYRDTATEAFF
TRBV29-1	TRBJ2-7	CSVGLAGGYEQYF
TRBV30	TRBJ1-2	CAWSPWDYGYTF
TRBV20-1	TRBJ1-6	CSAPPGQGSPLHF
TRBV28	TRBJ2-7	CASTLGGGPTREEYF
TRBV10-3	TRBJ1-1	CAISEGIGRDTEAFF
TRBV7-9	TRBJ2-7	CASSRGQWSSYEQYF
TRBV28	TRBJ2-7	CASSPYRDSQEQYF
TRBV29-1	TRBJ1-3	CSVLTPTVSGNTIYF
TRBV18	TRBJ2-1	CASSARGYNEQFF
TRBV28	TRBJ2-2	CASSLSGGAGGELFF
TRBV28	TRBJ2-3	CASRSTGAGTDTQYF
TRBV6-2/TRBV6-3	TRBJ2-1	CASSPIRDRGNEQFF
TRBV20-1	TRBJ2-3	CSASTATGSPTDTQYF
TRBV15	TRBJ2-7	CATSGKTSGSYEQYF
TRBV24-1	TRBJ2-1	CATSDAGGGDEQFF
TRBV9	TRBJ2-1	CASSVSPRVHEQFF
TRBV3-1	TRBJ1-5	CASSQGRQPQHF
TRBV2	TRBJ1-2	CASSPSFASGYTF
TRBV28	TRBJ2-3	CASRVTGGTDTQYF
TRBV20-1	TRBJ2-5	CSARALDRGRQTQYF
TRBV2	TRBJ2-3	CASSEGGATDTQYF
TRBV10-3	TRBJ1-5	CAISESDQPQHF
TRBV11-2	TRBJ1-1	CASSIRTGGEVEAFF
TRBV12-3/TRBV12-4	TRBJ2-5	CASSFTPGQETQYF